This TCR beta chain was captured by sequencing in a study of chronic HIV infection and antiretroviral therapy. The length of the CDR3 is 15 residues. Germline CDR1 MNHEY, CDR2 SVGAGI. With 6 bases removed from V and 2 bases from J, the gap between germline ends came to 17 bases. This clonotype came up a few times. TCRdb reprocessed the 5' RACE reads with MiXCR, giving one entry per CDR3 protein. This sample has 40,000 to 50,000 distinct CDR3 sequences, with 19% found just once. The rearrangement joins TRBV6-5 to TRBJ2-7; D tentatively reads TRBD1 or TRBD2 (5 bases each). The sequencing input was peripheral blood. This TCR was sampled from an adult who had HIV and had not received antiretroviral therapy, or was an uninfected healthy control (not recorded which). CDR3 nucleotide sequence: TGTGCCAGCAGGGGAACGGGGCGGGCAACCTACGAGCAGTACTTC. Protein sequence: CASRGTGRATYEQYF.